Each of the 14 T cell receptor beta chains below was sequenced from the same sample in a study of technical replicates of blood from a handful of donors (dated by TCRdb to about 2017). The method behind the library was the immunoSEQ multiplex PCR assay. What TCRdb holds here is the immuneACCESS table cut down to in-frame rearrangements. Part of the clones is not present; checked against another copy, under half of the missing clones reflect an unresolved V gene, and the others are unexplained. Across this sample there are more than 75,000 clones, with 90% to 95% seen only once. The biggest ten clones account for roughly 0.38% of the sample. Material for sequencing was T cells isolated from PBMCs. These receptors were obtained from a human donor in good health.

This clone was recorded a few times. The chain carries TRBV7-9 and TRBJ2-1; no clear D gene. This CDR3 contains 15 residues. Germline V gene data show CDR1 as SEHNR and CDR2 as FQNEAQ (reference sequence). Trimming cost V 1 base and J 7 bases, with 14 bases left between them. CDR3 nucleotides: TGTGCCAGCAGCTTAGGTTCAATAGGAGCGAATGAGCAGTTCTTC. This codes for CASSLGSIGANEQFF.

The J gene is TRBJ2-4, the V gene TRBV6-1; D remains unclear. In germline, CDR1 is MNHNS, CDR2 SASEGT. With 2 bases removed from V and 0 bases from J, the gap between germline ends came to 5 bases. CDR3 length: 14 amino acids. CDR3 in DNA: TGTGCCAGCAGTGAATCTCTAGCCAAAAACATTCAGTACTTC. Its translation is CASSESLAKNIQYF.

The V call is TRBV11-2, the J call TRBJ1-4, with unresolved D. CDR1 is SGHAT and CDR2 is FQNNGV in the germline V gene. Trimming took off 1 base at V and 5 bases at J, with 8 bases between the two ends. The CDR3 is 14 residues long. The CDR3 DNA reads as TGTGCCAGCAGCTTAGGCAGTCCCAATGAAAAACTGTTTTTT. Amino acid sequence: CASSLGSPNEKLFF.

Concerning this clone itself: At the DNA level, this CDR3 is encoded by other sequences in the same sample as well. The J gene is TRBJ2-7, the V gene TRBV11-3, with no clear D. CDR1 and CDR2 from the germline V gene are SGHNT and YENEEA. The CDR3 is 12 residues long. Trimming stripped 1 base from V and 3 bases from J, with 4 bases between. CDR3 bases: TGTGCCAGCAGCTTAGCAGGCTACGAGCAGTACTTC. It codes for CASSLAGYEQYF.

J is TRBJ2-7 and V is TRBV29-1; D is ambiguous. Deletions cut 0 bases from V and 2 bases from J, with 14 bases between. CDR3 length: 15 amino acids. CDR1 SQVTM and CDR2 ANQGSEA come from the germline V gene. CDR3 in amino acids: CSVEDRGSLPYEQYF. CDR3 nucleotides: TGCAGCGTTGAAGATCGCGGATCCCTACCCTACGAGCAGTACTTC.

The chain carries TRBV9 and TRBJ2-2; a weak D match, TRBD1 (5 bases). Trimming took off 0 bases at V and 4 bases at J, with 10 bases between the two ends. CDR3 size: 15 residues. Germline-derived CDR1 and CDR2 are SGDLS and YYNGEE. The CDR3, as DNA: TGTGCCAGCAGCGTAGTGGACACTTTCACCGGGGAGCTGTTTTTT. It codes for CASSVVDTFTGELFF.

The gene calls are TRBV28 and TRBJ1-3, with unresolved D. This CDR3 is built from 16 residues. Trimming left V 7 bases short and J 1 base short, with 17 bases between. Germline V lookup: CDR1 MDHEN, CDR2 SYDVKM. The CDR3 loop is CASTPGGVISGNTIYF. The CDR3 coding sequence is TGTGCCAGCACCCCGGGCGGGGTTATATCTGGAAACACCATATATTTT.

The chain employs TRBV19 and TRBJ2-4, with 9 bases aligning to TRBD2. The trim removed 2 bases at V and 3 bases at J, leaving 14 bases unmatched. There are 19 residues in the CDR3. Germline assignment: CDR1 LNHDA and CDR2 SQIVND (reference sequence). CDR3 protein: CASSILGTSSPLGKNIQYF. For the CDR3, the DNA is TGTGCCAGTAGTATATTGGGGACTAGCTCCCCTTTGGGCAAAAACATTCAGTACTTC.

The rearrangement uses TRBV9 and TRBJ1-1; 8 bases align to TRBD1. The CDR3 runs to 15 residues. CDR1 is SGDLS, CDR2 YYNGEE, per germline. Trimming took 2 bases from V and 5 from J; bases not matched to a gene: 8. The CDR3 sequence is CASSVNPGGQTEAFF. The CDR3 nucleotides are TGTGCCAGCAGCGTTAATCCAGGGGGCCAAACTGAAGCTTTCTTT.

This clone appeared a single time. This chain links TRBV5-6 with TRBJ1-1; a weak D match, TRBD1 (5 bases). The germline V and J ends were trimmed by 2 bases and 12 bases, with 20 bases remaining between them. Looked up from germline, CDR1 is SGHDT and CDR2 is YYEEEE. The length of the CDR3 is 14 residues. For the CDR3, the DNA is TGTGCCAGCAGCTTAGGGGTAGGGTATAGTAGTTCTTTCTTT. Protein sequence: CASSLGVGYSSSFF.

The chain combines TRBV19 with TRBJ2-5, with TRBD1 identical over 9 bases. Germline-derived CDR1 and CDR2 are LNHDA and SQIVND (reference sequence). V lost 1 base to trimming and J lost 6 bases; unmatched junction nucleotides: 6. The CDR3 length is 15 residues. CDR3 amino acids: CASSIVTGGVKTQYF. The CDR3 DNA follows: TGTGCCAGTAGTATAGTAACAGGGGGCGTTAAGACCCAGTACTTC.

This rearrangement joins TRBV13 to TRBJ2-1, with TRBD2 matching 10 bases. J gave up 6 bases and V 5 bases, and 4 bases lay outside the gene matches. This CDR3 spans 14 amino acids. Germline assignment: CDR1 PRHDT and CDR2 FYEKMQ (reference sequence). For the CDR3, the DNA is TGTGCCAGCAGCAACCGACTAGCGGGCAATGAGCAGTTCTTC. Its protein product is CASSNRLAGNEQFF. The whole variable domain, remainder taken from reference TRBV13 and TRBJ2-1, is AAGVIQSPRHLIKEKRETATLKCYPIPRHDTVYWYQQGPGQDPQFLISFYEKMQSDKGSIPDRFSAQQFSDYHSELNMSSLELGDSALYFCASSNRLAGNEQFFGPGTRLTVL.

The chain joins TRBV7-9 to TRBJ2-1; D might be TRBD2 (5 bases). This CDR3 contains 13 residues. Germline V lookup: CDR1 SEHNR, CDR2 FQNEAQ (reference sequence). V lost 4 bases, J lost 5 bases, and 9 bases lay in between. CDR3 region: CASSYIANNEQFF. The CDR3 DNA reads as TGTGCCAGCAGCTATATAGCGAACAATGAGCAGTTCTTC.

The V and J genes are TRBV6-5 and TRBJ2-7; 9 nucleotides align to TRBD2. Trimming cost V 4 bases and J 2 bases; bases outside gene matches: 3. CDR3 size: 14 residues. Germline loops: CDR1 MNHEY, CDR2 SVGAGI. CDR3 sequence: CASSLTSGAYEQYF. The CDR3, as DNA: TGTGCCAGCAGTTTGACTAGCGGAGCCTACGAGCAGTACTTC.